The next 21 T cell receptor beta chains were all read from a single sample in a study of T-cell reconstitution after alpha-beta-depleted transplantation in children. Unique molecular identifiers were incorporated when the TCRbeta library was constructed. Each CDR3 protein gets one entry after TCRdb re-called the PCR reads with MiXCR. There are about 260,000 distinct CDR3 sequences in the sample; approximately 10% occur only once, and 23% lies in the top ten. The sequencing used peripheral blood, collected 180 days after TCRalphabeta/CD19-depleted stem cell transplant. The receptor source for this set is a male patient under 10 years old who had a stem cell transplant for chronic granulomatous disease, so the T cells may come from the graft donor.

This clonotype was found many times. The CDR3 region has the DNA TGTGCCAGCAGCTTAGCTCGCTTCTACGAGCAGTACTTC. Its translation is CASSLARFYEQYF. The V gene is TRBV7-9, the J gene TRBJ2-7; the D is unclear. CDR1 and CDR2 (germline): SEHNR, FQNEAQ (reference sequence). The CDR3 is 13 residues long. Between the trimmed V and J ends, which lost 0 bases and 3 bases, there was a span of 6 bases.

This clonotype appeared many times. The chain joins TRBV7-2 to TRBJ2-1; 13 bases map to TRBD2. The CDR3 spans 16 residues. Per the germline V gene, CDR1 is SGHTA and CDR2 is FQGNSA. The V segment lost 0 bases and the J segment 6 bases; nucleotides outside the gene matches: 2. Here the CDR3 reads CASSLARLAGGNEQFF. CDR3 DNA: TGTGCCAGCAGCTTAGCGAGACTAGCGGGAGGCAATGAGCAGTTCTTC.

The sample holds many counts of this clonotype. The J gene is TRBJ2-7, the V gene TRBV27, with D perhaps given as TRBD1 or TRBD2 (5 bases each). The V and J ends lost 3 bases and 5 bases respectively, with 14 bases between them. The CDR3 is 14 amino acids. CDR1 and CDR2 from the germline V gene are MNHEY and SMNVEV (reference sequence). CDR3 DNA: TGTGCCAGCAGTTTTGCCCGGGGCGTAGACGAGCAGTACTTC. Its translation is CASSFARGVDEQYF.

This clonotype was counted ten times or more. This sequence joins TRBV12-3 or TRBV12-4 and TRBJ2-3; TRBD2 matches at 15 bases. The CDR3 contains 20 residues. The J segment lost 1 base and the V segment lost 5 bases, leaving 13 bases of the junction unmatched. The CDR3 bases are TGTGCCAGCAGTCCAACCCTAGGACTAGCGGGGGGGGAGGGCACAGATACGCAGTATTTT. This encodes CASSPTLGLAGGEGTDTQYF.

This clonotype was counted ten times or more. This chain links TRBV4-1 with TRBJ2-1, with 8 bases that match TRBD2. Looked up from germline, CDR1 is MGHRA and CDR2 is YSYEKL. This CDR3 comprises 18 residues. Trimming cost V 0 bases and J 1 base; bases outside gene matches: 8. CDR3 sequence (DNA): TGCGCCAGCAGCCAAGAATTCGCGGGGGGCCCATCCTACAATGAGCAGTTCTTC. This translates into CASSQEFAGGPSYNEQFF.

This clonotype turned up a few times. V and J are TRBV15 and TRBJ2-7; 13 positions match TRBD2. Looked up from germline, CDR1 is LNHNV and CDR2 is YYDKDF (reference sequence). The V segment lost 6 bases and the J segment 3 bases; nucleotides outside the gene matches: 5. This CDR3 spans 15 amino acids. The CDR3 nucleotides read TGTGCCACCAGTAGGACTAGCGGGAGTCTCTACGAGCAGTACTTC. Protein product: CATSRTSGSLYEQYF.

This clonotype appeared many times. The chain recombines TRBV5-1 with TRBJ2-2; no clear D gene. The germline V gene has CDR1 SGHRS and CDR2 YFSETQ. The V gene lost 4 bases and the J gene lost 4 bases, with 5 bases spanning the gap. CDR3 size: 12 residues. CDR3 DNA sequence: TGCGCCAGCAGCCCATTCACCGGGGAGCTGTTTTTT. Encoded protein: CASSPFTGELFF.

This clonotype occurred many times. The chain is built from TRBV12-3 or TRBV12-4 and TRBJ2-7, with 7 bases matching TRBD1. The trim removed 6 bases at V and 2 bases at J, leaving 10 bases unmatched. CDR3 size: 15 residues. CDR3 residues: CASSYPTGKTYEQYF. In nucleotides, the CDR3 is TGTGCCAGCAGCTACCCGACAGGGAAAACCTACGAGCAGTACTTC.

Only a few counts were recorded for this clonotype. The CDR3 region has the DNA TGTGCCAGCACCCTGGGACAGGGAATTTTGAATGAGCAGTTCTTC. Residues: CASTLGQGILNEQFF. J is TRBJ2-1 and V is TRBV12-3 or TRBV12-4; 9 nucleotides match TRBD1. The CDR3 has 15 amino acids. V lost 7 bases to trimming and J lost 7 bases; unmatched junction nucleotides: 11.

This clonotype was seen repeatedly, ten times or more. This sequence joins TRBV5-1 and TRBJ2-5; D is perhaps TRBD2 (6 bases). Germline CDR1 and CDR2: SGHRS and YFSETQ. V dropped 3 bases and J dropped 3 bases, with 9 bases sitting between them. The CDR3 is 13 amino acids. As DNA, the CDR3 is TGCGCCAGCAGCTCCGCGGGAAAAGAGACCCAGTACTTC. Its protein product is CASSSAGKETQYF. The whole variable domain, filled in from reference TRBV5-1 and TRBJ2-5, reads KAGVTQTPRYLIKTRGQQVTLSCSPISGHRSVSWYQQTPGQGLQFLFEYFSETQRNKGNFPGRFSGRQFSNSRSEMNVSTLELGDSALYLCASSSAGKETQYFGPGTRLLVL.

This clonotype was counted ten times or more. The chain links TRBV20-1 to TRBJ2-7; no definite D call. Germline CDR1 is DFQATT and CDR2 is SNEGSKA (reference sequence). The CDR3 is 13 residues long. V gave up 1 base and J gave up 2 bases, with 9 bases separating them. CDR3 in amino acids: CSARGYSTYEQYF. In nucleotides, the CDR3 is TGCAGTGCTAGAGGTTACAGCACCTACGAGCAGTACTTC.

In this sample, this clonotype turned up many times. CDR3: CASSQEVEGSYNEQFF. The DNA of the CDR3 is TGCGCCAGCAGCCAAGAGGTTGAGGGGTCTTACAATGAGCAGTTCTTC. V usage is TRBV4-3 and J usage is TRBJ2-1, with D perhaps given as TRBD1 or TRBD2 (5 bases each). V was pared by 0 bases and J by 4 bases, with 13 bases between. CDR3 length: 16 amino acids. Germline V gene lookup returns CDR1 LGHNA and CDR2 YSLEER.

This clonotype was observed a handful of times. The V gene is TRBV4-1, the J gene TRBJ2-1, with TRBD2 identical over 13 bases. CDR1 is MGHRA and CDR2 is YSYEKL in the germline V gene. V dropped 3 bases and J dropped 6; count of bases not matched to a gene: 8. The length of the CDR3 is 17 residues. For the CDR3, the DNA is TGCGCCAGCAGCCACCCAGCACTAGCGGGAGGGCTCAATGAGCAGTTCTTC. This sequence encodes CASSHPALAGGLNEQFF.

This clonotype occurred many times. This chain connects TRBV7-2 to TRBJ2-2, with a tentative D call TRBD2 (6 bases). The CDR3 is 16 residues long. Per germline, CDR1 SGHTA and CDR2 FQGNSA. V gave up 5 bases and J gave up 4 bases, with 17 bases separating them. CDR3 nucleotides: TGTGCCAGCAGCGTCCCGGGAGTTCGGTTCACCGGGGAGCTGTTTTTT. Amino acid sequence: CASSVPGVRFTGELFF.

Regarding this clonotype: This may arise from a read error, as a much more abundant clone is one base away. In nucleotides, the CDR3 is TGTGCTAGTGGTCGACCTTCGGGACAGCAGAACAAAGAGACCCAGTACTTC. Amino acid sequence: CASGRPSGQQNKETQYF. The rearrangement joins TRBV12-5 to TRBJ2-5; 7 positions agree with TRBD1. Germline V gives CDR1 LGHNT, CDR2 FRNRAP. After removal of 5 bases from V and 3 bases from J, the junction contained 15 bases not matched to a gene. This CDR3 region has 17 residues.

This clonotype was counted many times. The chain links TRBV7-2 to TRBJ1-2; 9 positions agree with TRBD1. This CDR3 spans 14 amino acids. The trim removed 5 bases at V and 3 bases at J, leaving 4 bases unmatched. Germline V gives CDR1 SGHTA, CDR2 FQGNSA. CDR3 in amino acids: CASSHWDRDYGYTF. CDR3 coding DNA: TGTGCCAGCAGCCACTGGGACAGGGACTATGGCTACACCTTC. Together with reference TRBV7-2 and TRBJ1-2, the CDR3 gives the full variable domain: GAGVSQSPSNKVTEKGKDVELRCDPISGHTALYWYRQSLGQGLEFLIYFQGNSAPDKSGLPSDRFSAERTGGSVSTLTIQRTQQEDSAVYLCASSHWDRDYGYTFGSGTRLTVV.

On this clonotype itself: This may be a read error: a much more frequent sequence differs by one nucleotide. The chain joins TRBV29-1 to TRBJ2-7, with TRBD1 identical over 10 bases. The length of the CDR3 is 13 residues. V lost 4 bases to trimming and J lost 4 bases; unmatched junction nucleotides: 4. The germline CDR1 and CDR2 sequences are SQVTM and ANQGSEA. The CDR3 nucleotides are TGCAGCGTTGTGAGGACAGGGGGGTACGAGCAGTACTTC. Amino acids: CSVVRTGGYEQYF.

The chain combines TRBV19 with TRBJ2-3, with 7 bases aligning to TRBD1. CDR3 size: 11 residues. The germline CDR1 and CDR2 sequences are LNHDA and SQIVND (reference sequence). Trimming at V came to 11 bases and at J to 7 bases, leaving 6 bases not matched to a gene. The DNA for the CDR3 is TGTGCCGTTGGCAGGGGGTATACGCAGTATTTT. Protein sequence: CAVGRGYTQYF.

The chain recombines TRBV6-1 with TRBJ2-7; 9 bases agree with TRBD2. V was pared by 4 bases and J by 6 bases, with 10 bases of the junction left unmatched. From germline, CDR1 is MNHNS and CDR2 SASEGT. The CDR3 spans 15 residues. The CDR3 region has the DNA TGTGCCAGCAGTGTCTTAGCGGGAGATTTTTCCGAGCAGTACTTC. Encoded protein: CASSVLAGDFSEQYF.

The sample holds many counts of this clonotype. This chain joins TRBV14 and TRBJ2-5; TRBD2 aligns across 14 bases. After removal of 2 bases from V and 5 bases from J, the junction contained 13 bases not matched to a gene. CDR1 and CDR2 (germline): SGHDN, FVKESK. This CDR3 spans 19 amino acids. In nucleotides, the CDR3 is TGTGCCAGCAGCCAACAAAGGACTAGCGGGAGGATGTTAGGGGAGACCCAGTACTTC. Its translation: CASSQQRTSGRMLGETQYF.

This clonotype was recorded many times. The chain links TRBV10-3 to TRBJ2-1; weak D call: TRBD1 (5 bases). Germline V gene data show CDR1 as ENHRY and CDR2 as SYGVKD. The CDR3 totals 13 residues. V was cut by 6 bases and J by 9 bases, with 15 bases left in between. The DNA for the CDR3 is TGTGCCATCAGCACCCCAGGGAAGGGTGAGCAGTTCTTC. Amino acid sequence: CAISTPGKGEQFF.